This T cell receptor (beta chain) was profiled in a study of blood T cells in healthy people across ages. Study observations and caveats: Roughly linear declines in TCR beta diversity per million T cells occurred with age.

A remark on this clonotype: Its antigen is still unknown.

The CDR3 has 13 residues. V was pared by 5 bases and J by 5 bases, with 2 bases of the junction left unmatched. CDR1 SGHTA and CDR2 FQGNSA come from the germline V gene. Alongside a J-beta primer mix, a sample-barcoded 5' primer served in a second PCR lasting 7 to 11 cycles. TCRdb passed the 5' RACE reads through MiXCR, listing each CDR3 protein once. Of about a million distinct CDR3 sequences detected, around 48% appear once; the ten largest clones hold about an eighth. The specimen was blood. The receptor's source is a man aged 25 to 40 in good health. The chain carries TRBV7-2 and TRBJ1-5; 8 positions agree with TRBD1. CDR3 in DNA: TGTGCCAGCAGCATACAGGGGGATCAGCCCCAGCATTTT. This codes for CASSIQGDQPQHF.